These 24 T cell receptor beta chains came from one sample sequenced in a study of CD8 T cells in Susac syndrome. Reverse transcription used about 0.45 to 1 ug RNA and random hexamers. TCRdb fed the immunoSEQ multiplex PCR reads into MiXCR, producing one record per CDR3 protein. Altogether hundreds of thousands of distinct CDR3 sequences are present, approximately 85% being singletons, with the ten largest covering roughly 0.21%. The specimen was CD8+ T cells from PBMCs. These receptors all come from a human donor with multiple sclerosis.

The chain recombines TRBV29-1 with TRBJ2-4; 14 nucleotides match TRBD2. After removal of 6 bases from V and 5 bases from J, the junction contained 6 bases not matched to a gene. The V gene's germline CDR1 is SQVTM and CDR2 ANQGSEA. The CDR3 runs to 15 residues. The CDR3 loop is CSVDGLAGGQNIQYF. In DNA form, the CDR3 reads TGCAGCGTGGACGGACTAGCGGGAGGACAAAACATTCAGTACTTC.

As to this clonotype: No conserved phenylalanine or tryptophan is present at the end of the CDR3, so a read error is the likely explanation. The DNA is omitted, as the CDR3 cannot be located on it reliably, and the CDR3 follows TCRdb's listing. V is TRBV5-4 and J is TRBJ2-5; the table gives TRBD2 as D, unverified against the DNA. Ends included, the CDR3 has 14 residues. Germline-derived CDR1 and CDR2 are SGHNT and YYREEE (reference sequence). CDR3 residues: CASSPGTSGYIPNV.

This sequence joins TRBV28 and TRBJ2-7; the match to TRBD2 covers 8 bases. The CDR3 runs 17 residues. V gave up 3 bases and J gave up 0 bases; unmatched junction bases: 10. Germline loops: CDR1 MDHEN, CDR2 SYDVKM. DNA for the CDR3: TGTGCCAGCAGTTTTCCTTCAAAGACTAGCGACTCCTACGAGCAGTACTTC. This sequence encodes CASSFPSKTSDSYEQYF. Together with reference TRBV28 and TRBJ2-7, the CDR3 gives the full variable domain: DVKVTQSSRYLVKRTGEKVFLECVQDMDHENMFWYRQDPGLGLRLIYFSYDVKMKEKGDIPEGYSVSREKKERFSLILESASTNQTSMYLCASSFPSKTSDSYEQYFGPGTRLTVT.

This chain links TRBV14 with TRBJ1-1; no reliable D call. V was cut by 1 base and J by 8 bases, with 8 bases left in between. This CDR3 comprises 12 residues. CDR1 is SGHDN and CDR2 is FVKESK in the germline V gene. CDR3 DNA sequence: TGTGCCAGCAGCCAAGCGATTTACGAAGCTTTCTTT. Encoded protein: CASSQAIYEAFF. The whole variable domain, filled in from reference TRBV14 and TRBJ1-1, reads EAGVTQFPSHSVIEKGQTVTLRCDPISGHDNLYWYRRVMGKEIKFLLHFVKESKQDESGMPNNRFLAERTGGTYSTLKVQPAELEDSGVYFCASSQAIYEAFFGQGTRLTVV.

The chain combines TRBV7-9 with TRBJ2-1, with 7 bases that match TRBD2. Germline CDR1 reads SEHNR; CDR2 reads FQNEAQ (reference sequence). The CDR3 has 16 amino acids. J gave up 10 bases and V 4 bases, and 16 bases lay outside the gene matches. CDR3 residues: CASSSVLASKPLEQFF. CDR3 sequence (DNA): TGTGCCAGCAGCTCCGTACTAGCGTCCAAGCCTCTCGAGCAGTTCTTC.

This rearrangement joins TRBV12-3 or TRBV12-4 to TRBJ1-1, with TRBD1 as a possible D gene (5 bases). The CDR3 extends over 17 amino acids. Trimming left V 6 bases short and J 0 bases short, with 20 bases between. CDR3 region: CASSNLGGGEMNTEAFF. CDR3 bases: TGTGCCAGCAGCAATCTGGGCGGGGGGGAAATGAACACTGAAGCTTTCTTT.

This rearrangement joins TRBV20-1 to TRBJ2-1; a possible D gene is TRBD2 (5 bases). Germline assignment: CDR1 DFQATT and CDR2 SNEGSKA (reference sequence). The CDR3 is 11 residues long. Trimming left V 3 bases short and J 8 bases short, with 8 bases between. In DNA form, the CDR3 reads TGCAGTGCTAGTGAGGGAGATGAGCAGTTCTTC. Its protein product is CSASEGDEQFF.

This clonotype was seen a single time. The chain combines TRBV28 with TRBJ2-4; D not certain. Trimming removed 2 bases from V and 10 bases from J, with 9 bases in between. From germline, CDR1 is MDHEN and CDR2 SYDVKM. The CDR3 length is 12 residues. In DNA form, the CDR3 reads TGTGCCAGCAGTTTAAATAGTGGAATTCAGTACTTC. This sequence encodes CASSLNSGIQYF. Full variable domain (remainder filled in from reference TRBV28 and TRBJ2-4): DVKVTQSSRYLVKRTGEKVFLECVQDMDHENMFWYRQDPGLGLRLIYFSYDVKMKEKGDIPEGYSVSREKKERFSLILESASTNQTSMYLCASSLNSGIQYFGAGTRLSVL.

The J gene is TRBJ2-1, the V gene TRBV7-9, with 11 bases fitting TRBD2. CDR3 length: 17 amino acids. CDR1 and CDR2 (germline): SEHNR, FQNEAQ (reference sequence). J lost 6 bases, V lost 1 base, and 8 bases had no gene match. CDR3 sequence: CASSLGTSGPGGNEQFF. The CDR3 coding sequence is TGTGCCAGCAGCTTAGGGACTAGCGGGCCGGGGGGCAATGAGCAGTTCTTC.

The J gene is TRBJ2-2, the V gene TRBV25-1; D remains ambiguous. Germline V CDR1 and CDR2: MGHDK, SYGVNS. This CDR3 has 15 amino acids. V lost 1 base and J 2 bases, leaving 8 bases between the germline ends. CDR3 region: CASSESTPNTGELFF. In DNA form, the CDR3 reads TGTGCCAGCAGTGAATCGACCCCTAACACCGGGGAGCTGTTTTTT.

The rearrangement uses TRBV29-1 and TRBJ2-2, with 9 bases identical to TRBD1. The CDR3 runs to 18 residues. Trimming removed 4 bases from V and 7 bases from J; junction bases left unmatched: 19. Germline CDR1 and CDR2: SQVTM and ANQGSEA. The CDR3 loop is CSVAGTPVGTGRGGELFF. CDR3 nucleotides: TGCAGCGTTGCGGGGACTCCCGTAGGGACAGGGCGCGGCGGGGAGCTGTTTTTT.

The V gene is TRBV19, the J gene TRBJ2-7; 7 nucleotides match TRBD2. The CDR3 runs 16 residues. V gave up 3 bases and J gave up 4 bases; unmatched junction bases: 12. The V gene's germline CDR1 is LNHDA and CDR2 SQIVND (reference sequence). CDR3 in amino acids: CASSISRSGGIYEQYF. As DNA, the CDR3 is TGTGCCAGTAGTATTTCCAGGTCGGGAGGCATTTACGAGCAGTACTTC. Using reference TRBV19 and TRBJ2-7 for the parts outside the CDR3, the full variable domain is DGGITQSPKYLFRKEGQNVTLSCEQNLNHDAMYWYRQDPGQGLRLIYYSQIVNDFQKGDIAEGYSVSREKKESFPLTVTSAQKNPTAFYLCASSISRSGGIYEQYFGPGTRLTVT.

A single count supports this clonotype. The V and J genes are TRBV30 and TRBJ2-7, with 9 bases aligning to TRBD2. This CDR3 has 14 amino acids. Trimming cost V 5 bases and J 2 bases; bases outside gene matches: 7. Per germline, CDR1 GTSNPN and CDR2 SVGIG (reference sequence). The CDR3 sequence is CAWDNSGRAYEQYF. For the CDR3, the DNA is TGTGCCTGGGATAATAGCGGGAGAGCCTACGAGCAGTACTTC.

The chain recombines TRBV28 with TRBJ2-7; TRBD2 matches 9 bases. CDR1 is MDHEN, CDR2 SYDVKM, per germline. V was pared by 1 base and J by 4 bases, with 5 bases of the junction left unmatched. The CDR3 loop spans 15 amino acids. The CDR3 spells CASSLSLAGVYEQYF. In DNA form, the CDR3 reads TGTGCCAGCAGTTTATCGTTAGCGGGGGTTTACGAGCAGTACTTC.

This rearrangement joins TRBV29-1 to TRBJ2-1; a possible D gene is TRBD2 (5 bases). Per the germline V gene, CDR1 is SQVTM and CDR2 is ANQGSEA. V gave up 4 bases and J gave up 14 bases, with 12 bases separating them. The CDR3 has 10 amino acids. The CDR3 spells CSVGRRSEFF. CDR3 nucleotides: TGCAGCGTTGGGAGGCGGTCTGAGTTCTTC.

The gene calls are TRBV5-1 and TRBJ2-3; tentatively, D is TRBD1 (5 bases). The V end lost 0 bases, the J end lost 3 bases, and 14 bases lay between the germline ends. The CDR3 runs 16 residues. Germline CDR1 SGHRS, CDR2 YFSETQ. The CDR3 spells CASSLEQLPGTDTQYF. As DNA, the CDR3 is TGCGCCAGCAGCTTGGAACAGCTCCCAGGGACAGATACGCAGTATTTT.

V and J are TRBV6-1 and TRBJ2-2; 9 bases are shared with TRBD2. CDR1 is MNHNS and CDR2 is SASEGT in the germline V gene. J lost 8 bases, V lost 3 bases, and 10 bases had no gene match. The CDR3 is 16 residues long. CDR3 protein: CASSDLRTSAWGELFF. Here the CDR3 DNA reads TGTGCCAGCAGTGATTTGAGGACTAGCGCCTGGGGGGAGCTGTTTTTT.

The chain joins TRBV15 to TRBJ1-2, with D maybe TRBD1 (5 bases). This CDR3 contains 15 residues. With 5 bases removed from V and 6 bases from J, the gap between germline ends came to 19 bases. Germline V gene lookup returns CDR1 LNHNV and CDR2 YYDKDF (reference sequence). In DNA form, the CDR3 reads TGTGCCACCAGCTTCGGACTCCCTGGGGGAGATGGCTACACCTTC. Translating gives CATSFGLPGGDGYTF.

The V gene is TRBV29-1, the J gene TRBJ2-7; TRBD1 is a possible D gene (6 bases). This CDR3 is 16 amino acids long. Germline assignment: CDR1 SQVTM and CDR2 ANQGSEA. The V and J ends lost 2 bases and 1 base respectively, with 18 bases between them. The CDR3: CSVENRHQGLSYEQYF. In DNA form, the CDR3 reads TGCAGCGTTGAAAACAGGCACCAGGGGCTATCCTACGAGCAGTACTTC.

The chain has TRBV7-8 and TRBJ1-5; TRBD1 is a possible D gene (5 bases). Trimming cost V 1 base and J 5 bases, with 9 bases left between them. Germline CDR1 is SGHVS and CDR2 is FQNEAQ. CDR3 size: 14 residues. In DNA, the CDR3 is TGTGCCAGCAGCTTAGGGGGGGAGCATCAGCCCCAGCATTTT. Translation gives CASSLGGEHQPQHF.

The chain carries TRBV15 and TRBJ2-2, with D hard to call. CDR3 length: 13 residues. Trimming removed 4 bases at V and 8 bases at J, with 11 bases between. CDR1 LNHNV and CDR2 YYDKDF come from the germline V gene (reference sequence). The DNA of the CDR3 is TGTGCCACCAGCAATTTACCCGGAGGGGAGCTGTTTTTT. Its protein is CATSNLPGGELFF.

The gene calls are TRBV7-2 and TRBJ2-7, with a possible D match to TRBD2 (5 bases). Germline V CDR1 and CDR2: SGHTA, FQGNSA. V lost 3 bases, J lost 4 bases, and 13 bases lay in between. This CDR3 contains 14 residues. CDR3 DNA sequence: TGTGCCAGCAGCTTCCTAAGCGGCCCTTACGAGCAGTACTTC. Protein product: CASSFLSGPYEQYF.

This chain links TRBV7-9 with TRBJ2-7; 9 bases align to TRBD2. The CDR3 runs to 16 residues. V lost 5 bases and J lost 5; bases outside the gene matches: 13. Per germline, CDR1 SEHNR and CDR2 FQNEAQ (reference sequence). CDR3 residues: CASSTPTSGYPNEQYF. DNA of the CDR3: TGTGCCAGCAGCACACCCACTAGCGGGTATCCCAACGAGCAGTACTTC.

This sequence joins TRBV10-3 and TRBJ1-1; D unresolved. Trimming took 8 bases from V and 3 from J, leaving 13 bases between them. Germline V lookup: CDR1 ENHRY, CDR2 SYGVKD. The CDR3 is 13 amino acids. The CDR3: CAIRAEVDTEAFF. CDR3 DNA sequence: TGTGCCATCCGGGCGGAGGTGGACACTGAAGCTTTCTTT.